The rows below give T cell receptor beta chains drawn from one sample of a study of shared T cell receptors in the human thymus. Profiled with immunoSEQ multiplex PCR; TCRdb holds only in-frame clones, not every one. The sample lists 630,000 or so clones, around 87% occurring once. These data also formed part of another study, on human thymus T cells.

Sequences were obtained from thymocytes. These receptors originate from a boy in the first two years of life with a congenital heart defect. The CDR3 runs from the conserved cysteine through the conserved F or W. D genes are given only for firm matches. Expanded clones get a size class; other rows say once, few or many, or leave the size out.

>NA|TRBD1|TRBJ2-1|TRBV5-1
TGCGCCAGCAGCGTGGCCTCTGGACAGGGGCGATTCTTC
CASSVASGQGRFF
>NA|TRBD2|TRBJ2-1|TRBV19
TGTGCCAGTAGTGCTACTAGCGGGCAGTACAATGAGCAGTTCTTC
CASSATSGQYNEQFF
>NA|NA|TRBJ2-1|TRBV19
TGTGCCAGTAGCGGGGGTGGGCGCTATGAGCAGTTCTTC
CASSGGGRYEQFF
>NA|TRBD2|TRBJ2-7|TRBV30
TGTGCCTGGGGCACCCCGGGACTAGCGGCAAGCTCCTACGAGCAGTACTTC
CAWGTPGLAASSYEQYF
>NA|NA|TRBJ1-1|TRBV28
TGTGCCAGCAGTTCCTGGACAGAGAACACTGAAGCTTTCTTT
CASSSWTENTEAFF
>NA|TRBD1|TRBJ1-6|TRBV5-1
TGCGCCAGTAGAACCGGGACAGGGGTAAATTCCCCCCTCCACTTT
CASRTGTGVNSPLHF
>once|NA|TRBJ2-7|TRBV27
TGTGCCAGCAGTTTATTACCCATAGACTACTACGAGCAGTACTTC
CASSLLPIDYYEQYF
>few|NA|TRBJ1-6|TRBV11-2
TGTGCCAGCAGCTTAGGTCGGGTTAGGAGGGGTGATTCCCCCCTCCACTTT
CASSLGRVRRGDSPLHF
>NA|TRBD1|TRBJ2-3|TRBV14
TGTGCCAGCAGCCACGGACAGGGTACAGATACGCAGTATTTT
CASSHGQGTDTQYF
>few|NA|TRBJ2-7|TRBV28
TGTGCCAGTACACCCCCCAGGGGATACGAGCAGTACTTC
CASTPPRGYEQYF
>NA|TRBD2|TRBJ2-3|TRBV14
TGTGCCAGCAGCGCTCTCGCTGCTAGCGGGACAGATACGCAGTATTTT
CASSALAASGTDTQYF
>NA|NA|TRBJ2-3|TRBV19
TGTGCCAGTAGATCCCGACTCCCGCACACAGATACGCAGTATTTT
CASRSRLPHTDTQYF
>NA|TRBD2|TRBJ2-4|TRBV4-1
TGCGCCAGCAGCCAATTGACCAAAAGACTAGCGGGGGTGTCCAAAAACATTCAGTACTTC
CASSQLTKRLAGVSKNIQYF
>NA|TRBD1|TRBJ1-1|TRBV5-8
TGTGCCAGCAGCTTTGGGACAGGGGTCTATGGGGCTTTCTTT
CASSFGTGVYGAFF
>NA|NA|TRBJ1-6|TRBV4-1
TGCGCCAGCAGCGCACAGAGGTGGAGGTCTCCCCTCCACTTT
CASSAQRWRSPLHF
>NA|TRBD2|TRBJ2-3|TRBV2
TGTGCCAGCAGCCCCTCCGGGGGACTAGCGGGGGGGCAAAATACGCAGTATTTT
CASSPSGGLAGGQNTQYF
>NA|NA|TRBJ1-2|TRBV7-9
TGTGCCAGCAGCTTAGCGGCGGAGTATGGCTACACCTTC
CASSLAAEYGYTF
>NA|TRBD2|TRBJ2-1|TRBV29-1
TGCAGCCTCGGGGTAGCGGGGGGTTACAATGAGCAGTTCTTC
CSLGVAGGYNEQFF
>NA|TRBD1|TRBJ1-2|TRBV28
TGTGCCAGCAGTTTCCCCACGGTTCTAAACAGGGGATCGGATGGCTACACCTTC
CASSFPTVLNRGSDGYTF
>NA|TRBD2|TRBJ2-7|TRBV7-9
TGTGCCAGCAGCTCTCCCATAGCGGGGCAGTACTTC
CASSSPIAGQYF
>NA|TRBD1|TRBJ2-7|TRBV5-5
TGTGCCAGCAGCTTGAGAGACAGGGGGCTCTCCTACGAGCAGTACTTC
CASSLRDRGLSYEQYF
>NA|TRBD1|TRBJ2-2|TRBV5-8
TGTGCCAGCTATCGGACAGGGGTCGCCTCGAACACCGGGGAGCTGTTTTTT
CASYRTGVASNTGELFF
>NA|NA|TRBJ2-1|TRBV29-1
TGCAGCGCCGATAGCGGCGAGCAGTTCTTC
CSADSGEQFF
>NA|TRBD1|TRBJ1-2|TRBV27
TGTGCCAGCAGTTCACAGGGGACTTTGAGTGGCTACACCTTC
CASSSQGTLSGYTF
>NA|NA|TRBJ1-4|TRBV2
TGTGCCAGCGAAGGGTGGGAACAGGATGAAAAACTGTTTTTT
CASEGWEQDEKLFF